The entry that follows covers one TCR beta chain sequence. This record comes from a study of blood T cell repertoires in COVID-19. About the research overall: Material from acute and convalescent COVID-19 was sourced from the United States, Italy and Spain. The cDNA or gDNA used as material had been derived from T cells, B-cell-depleted T cells, or PBMCs.

As processed by the authors: Amplifying reference gene primers gave estimates of nucleated cell counts. Using immunoSEQ multiplex PCR, the repertoire was profiled, and TCRdb retains in-frame clones only, with some absent. That table supplies the V and J calls and clone size; D and trimming were determined from the DNA. The table lists about 180,000 clones, around 86% of them singletons. Trimming stripped 5 bases from V and 3 bases from J, with 14 bases between. The CDR3 extends over 15 amino acids. Germline V gene sequence: CDR1 MNHEY, CDR2 SVGAGI. The source of this sequence is a man aged 45-65 years with active or convalescent COVID-19. Sample: peripheral blood. The V and J genes are TRBV6-5 and TRBJ1-5; D not certain. Here the CDR3 DNA reads TGTGCCAGCAGTATTTCAGGAGGGTTCAATCAGCCCCAGCATTTT. Translated: CASSISGGFNQPQHF.